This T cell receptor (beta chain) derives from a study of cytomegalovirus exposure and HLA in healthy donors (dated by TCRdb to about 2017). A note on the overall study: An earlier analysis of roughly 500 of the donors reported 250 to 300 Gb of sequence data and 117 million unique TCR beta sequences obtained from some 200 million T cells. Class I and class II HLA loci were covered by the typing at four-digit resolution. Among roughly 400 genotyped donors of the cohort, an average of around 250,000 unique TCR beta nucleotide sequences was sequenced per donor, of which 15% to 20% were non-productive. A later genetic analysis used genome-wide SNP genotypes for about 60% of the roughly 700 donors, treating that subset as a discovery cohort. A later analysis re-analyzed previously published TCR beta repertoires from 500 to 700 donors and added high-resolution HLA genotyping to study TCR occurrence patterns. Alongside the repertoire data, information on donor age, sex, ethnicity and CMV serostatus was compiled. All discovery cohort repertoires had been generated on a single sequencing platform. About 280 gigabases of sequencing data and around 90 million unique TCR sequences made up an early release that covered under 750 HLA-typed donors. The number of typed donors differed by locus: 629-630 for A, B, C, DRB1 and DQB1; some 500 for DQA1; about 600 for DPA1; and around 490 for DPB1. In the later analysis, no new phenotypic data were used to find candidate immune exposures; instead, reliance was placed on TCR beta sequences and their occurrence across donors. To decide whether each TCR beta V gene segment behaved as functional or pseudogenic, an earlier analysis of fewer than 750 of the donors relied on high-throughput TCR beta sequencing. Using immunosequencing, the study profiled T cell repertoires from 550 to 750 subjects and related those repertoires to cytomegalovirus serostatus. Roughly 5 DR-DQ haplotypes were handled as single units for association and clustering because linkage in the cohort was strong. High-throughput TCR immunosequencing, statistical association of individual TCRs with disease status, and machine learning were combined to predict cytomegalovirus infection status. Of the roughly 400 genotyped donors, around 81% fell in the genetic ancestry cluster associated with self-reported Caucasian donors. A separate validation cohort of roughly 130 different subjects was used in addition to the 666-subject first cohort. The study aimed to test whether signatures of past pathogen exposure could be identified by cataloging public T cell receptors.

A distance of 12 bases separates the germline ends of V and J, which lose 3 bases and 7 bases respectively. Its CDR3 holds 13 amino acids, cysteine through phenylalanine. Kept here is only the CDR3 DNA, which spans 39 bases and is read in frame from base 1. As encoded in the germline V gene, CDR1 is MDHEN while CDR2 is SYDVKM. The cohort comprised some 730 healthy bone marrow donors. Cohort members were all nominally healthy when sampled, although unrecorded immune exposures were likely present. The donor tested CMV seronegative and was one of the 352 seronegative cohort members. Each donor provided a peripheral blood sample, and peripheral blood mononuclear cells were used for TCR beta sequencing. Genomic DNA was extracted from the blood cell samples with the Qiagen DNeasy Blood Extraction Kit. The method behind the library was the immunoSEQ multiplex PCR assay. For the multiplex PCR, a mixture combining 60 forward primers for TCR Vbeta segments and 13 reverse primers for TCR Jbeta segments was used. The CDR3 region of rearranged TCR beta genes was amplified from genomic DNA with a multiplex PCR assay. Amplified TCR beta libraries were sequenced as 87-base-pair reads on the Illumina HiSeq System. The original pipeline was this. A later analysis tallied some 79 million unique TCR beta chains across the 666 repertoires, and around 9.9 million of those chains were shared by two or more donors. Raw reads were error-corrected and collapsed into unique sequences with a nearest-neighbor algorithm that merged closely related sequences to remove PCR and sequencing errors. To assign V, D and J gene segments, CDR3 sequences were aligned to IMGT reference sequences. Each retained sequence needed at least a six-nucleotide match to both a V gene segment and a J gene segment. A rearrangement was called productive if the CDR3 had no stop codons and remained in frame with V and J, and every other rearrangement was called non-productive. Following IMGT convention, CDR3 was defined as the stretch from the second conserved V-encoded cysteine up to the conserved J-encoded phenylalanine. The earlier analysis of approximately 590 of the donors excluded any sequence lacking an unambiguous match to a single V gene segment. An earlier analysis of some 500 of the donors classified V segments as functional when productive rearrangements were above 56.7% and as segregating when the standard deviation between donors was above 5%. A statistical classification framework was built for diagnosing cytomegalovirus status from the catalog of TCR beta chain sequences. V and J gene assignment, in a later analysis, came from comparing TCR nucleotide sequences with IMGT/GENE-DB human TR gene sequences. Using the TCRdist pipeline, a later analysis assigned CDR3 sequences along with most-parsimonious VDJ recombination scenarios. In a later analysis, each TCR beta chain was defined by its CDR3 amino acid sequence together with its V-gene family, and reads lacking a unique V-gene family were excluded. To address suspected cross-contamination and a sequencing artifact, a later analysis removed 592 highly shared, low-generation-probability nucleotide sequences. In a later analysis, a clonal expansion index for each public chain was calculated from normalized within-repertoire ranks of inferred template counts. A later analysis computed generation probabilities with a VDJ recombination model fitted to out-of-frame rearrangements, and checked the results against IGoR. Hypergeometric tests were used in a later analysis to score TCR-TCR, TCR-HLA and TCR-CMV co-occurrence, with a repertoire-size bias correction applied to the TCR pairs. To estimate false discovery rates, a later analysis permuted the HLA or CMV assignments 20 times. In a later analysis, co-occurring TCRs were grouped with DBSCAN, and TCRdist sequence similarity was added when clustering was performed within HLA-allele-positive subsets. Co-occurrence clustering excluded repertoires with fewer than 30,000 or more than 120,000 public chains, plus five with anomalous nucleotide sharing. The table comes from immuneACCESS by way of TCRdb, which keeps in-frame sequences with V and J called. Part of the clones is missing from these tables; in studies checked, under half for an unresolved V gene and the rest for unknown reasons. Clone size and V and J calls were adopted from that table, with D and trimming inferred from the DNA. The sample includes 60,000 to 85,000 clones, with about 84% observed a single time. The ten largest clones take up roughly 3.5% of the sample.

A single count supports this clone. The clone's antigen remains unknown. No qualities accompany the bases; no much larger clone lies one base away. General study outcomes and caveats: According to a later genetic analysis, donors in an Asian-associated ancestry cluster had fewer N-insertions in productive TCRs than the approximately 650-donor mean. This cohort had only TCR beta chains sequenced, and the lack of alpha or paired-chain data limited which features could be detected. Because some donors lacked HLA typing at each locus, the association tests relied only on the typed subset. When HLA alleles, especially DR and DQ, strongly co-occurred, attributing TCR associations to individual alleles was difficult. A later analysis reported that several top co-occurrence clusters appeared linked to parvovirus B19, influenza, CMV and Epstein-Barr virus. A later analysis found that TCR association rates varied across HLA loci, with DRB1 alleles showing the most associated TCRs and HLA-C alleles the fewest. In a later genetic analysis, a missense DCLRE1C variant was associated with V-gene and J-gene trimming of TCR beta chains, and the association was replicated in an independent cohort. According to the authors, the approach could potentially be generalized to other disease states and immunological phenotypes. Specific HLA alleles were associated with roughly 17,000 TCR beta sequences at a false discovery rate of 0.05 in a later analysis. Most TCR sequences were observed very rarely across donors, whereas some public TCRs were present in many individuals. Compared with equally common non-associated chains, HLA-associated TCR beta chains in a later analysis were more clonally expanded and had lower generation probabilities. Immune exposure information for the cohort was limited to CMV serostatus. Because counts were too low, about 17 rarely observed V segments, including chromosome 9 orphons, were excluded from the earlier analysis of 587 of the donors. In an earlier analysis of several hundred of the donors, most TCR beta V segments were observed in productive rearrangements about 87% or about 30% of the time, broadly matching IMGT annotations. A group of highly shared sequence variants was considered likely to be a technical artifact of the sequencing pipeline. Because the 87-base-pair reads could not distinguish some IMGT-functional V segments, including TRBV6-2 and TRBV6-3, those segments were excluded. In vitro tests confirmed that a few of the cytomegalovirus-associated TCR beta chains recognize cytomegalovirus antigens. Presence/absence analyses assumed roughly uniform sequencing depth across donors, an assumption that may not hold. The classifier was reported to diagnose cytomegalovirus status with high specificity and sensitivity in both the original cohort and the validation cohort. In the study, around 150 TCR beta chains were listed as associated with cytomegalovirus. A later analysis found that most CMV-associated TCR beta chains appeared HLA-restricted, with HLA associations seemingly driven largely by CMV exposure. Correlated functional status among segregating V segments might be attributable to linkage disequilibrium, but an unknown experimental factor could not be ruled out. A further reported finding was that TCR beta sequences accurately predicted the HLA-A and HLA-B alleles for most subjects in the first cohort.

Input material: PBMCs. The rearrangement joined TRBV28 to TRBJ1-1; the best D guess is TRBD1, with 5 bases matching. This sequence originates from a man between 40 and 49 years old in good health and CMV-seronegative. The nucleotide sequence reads TGTGCCAGCAGTTTGGGTCGACAGATTGAAGCTTTCTTT. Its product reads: CASSLGRQIEAFF.